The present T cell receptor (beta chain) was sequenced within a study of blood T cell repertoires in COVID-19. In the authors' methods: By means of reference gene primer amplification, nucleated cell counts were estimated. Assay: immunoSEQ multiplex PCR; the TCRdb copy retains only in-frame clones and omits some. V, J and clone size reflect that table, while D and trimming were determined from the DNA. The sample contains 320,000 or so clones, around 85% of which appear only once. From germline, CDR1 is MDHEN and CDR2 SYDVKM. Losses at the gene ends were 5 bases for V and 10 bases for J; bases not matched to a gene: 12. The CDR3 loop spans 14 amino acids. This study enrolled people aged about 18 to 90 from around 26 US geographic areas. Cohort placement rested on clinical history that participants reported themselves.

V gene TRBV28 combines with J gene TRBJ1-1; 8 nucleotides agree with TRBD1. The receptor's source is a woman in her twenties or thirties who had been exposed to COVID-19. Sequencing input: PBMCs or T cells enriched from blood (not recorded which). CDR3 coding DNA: TGTGCCAGCAGTCAGGGGGCAGAACCCAGGGCAGCTTTCTTT. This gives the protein CASSQGAEPRAAFF.